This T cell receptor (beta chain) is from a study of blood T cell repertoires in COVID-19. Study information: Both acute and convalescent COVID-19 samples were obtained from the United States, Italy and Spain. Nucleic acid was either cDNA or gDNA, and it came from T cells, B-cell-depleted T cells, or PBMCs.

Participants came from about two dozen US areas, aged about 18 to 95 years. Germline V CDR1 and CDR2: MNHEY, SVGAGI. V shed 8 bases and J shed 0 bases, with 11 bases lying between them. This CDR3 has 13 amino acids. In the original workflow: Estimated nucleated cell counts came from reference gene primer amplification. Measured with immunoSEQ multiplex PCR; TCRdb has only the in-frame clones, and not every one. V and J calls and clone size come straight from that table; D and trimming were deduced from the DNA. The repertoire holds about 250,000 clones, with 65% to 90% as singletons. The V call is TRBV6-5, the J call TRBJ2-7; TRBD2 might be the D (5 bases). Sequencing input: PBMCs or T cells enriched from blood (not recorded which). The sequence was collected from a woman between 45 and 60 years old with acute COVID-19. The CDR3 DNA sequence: TGTGCCAGCGGAGGAAAGCCCTCCTACGAGCAGTACTTC. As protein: CASGGKPSYEQYF.